This T cell receptor beta chain was captured by sequencing in a study of blood T cell repertoires in COVID-19. Overall study context: In each case, the material was cDNA or gDNA derived from T cells, B-cell-depleted T cells, or PBMCs.

Some clones are missing from TCRdb's copy, which holds only in-frame ones; the method was immunoSEQ multiplex PCR. This table has about 120,000 clones, 85% appearing once. The TCR was taken from a man aged 55-75 years with acute or convalescent COVID-19. The sequenced sample was peripheral blood.

The CDR3 is CASSYDRAGTPQHF. Written as DNA, the CDR3 is TGTGCCAGCAGTTACGACAGGGCGGGGACGCCCCAGCATTTT. The chain carries TRBV6-2 or TRBV6-3 and TRBJ1-5; 7 bases fit TRBD1. Germline CDR1 is MNHEY and CDR2 is SVGEGT. CDR3 length: 14 amino acids. V was clipped by 2 bases and J by 9 bases; unmatched bases: 7.